Presented here are 11 T cell receptor beta chains from one specimen sequenced in a study of OX40 agonist ivuxolimab in advanced cancers. Assay: immunoSEQ multiplex PCR; the TCRdb copy retains only in-frame clones and omits some. The table shows about 82,000 clones, with 85% occurring only once. The sample here was CD4+ or CD8+ T cells sorted from blood, taken in a trial of the OX40 agonist ivuxolimab. The receptors here all came from an adult with an advanced solid tumor such as melanoma, head and neck, liver or kidney cancer.

J is TRBJ2-7 and V is TRBV2, with D possibly TRBD1 on 5 matching bases. The CDR3 is 14 residues long. V was clipped by 6 bases and J by 0 bases, with 12 bases between them. CDR1 and CDR2 (germline): SNHLY, FYNNEI. CDR3 DNA: TGTGCCAGCAGACTACAGGAACACTCCTACGAGCAGTACTTC. Protein: CASRLQEHSYEQYF.

The chain joins TRBV5-1 to TRBJ2-3; 16 bases line up with TRBD2. The CDR3 contains 16 residues. V dropped 4 bases and J dropped 5; count of bases not matched to a gene: 4. CDR1 is SGHRS, CDR2 YFSETQ, per germline. The CDR3 region is CASSPGLAGGRDTQYF. CDR3 coding DNA: TGCGCCAGCAGCCCGGGACTAGCGGGGGGGCGAGATACGCAGTATTTT.

This clone was seen just once. V and J are TRBV7-2 and TRBJ2-3, with 10 nucleotides matching TRBD2. The CDR3 has 13 amino acids. The V gene end was trimmed by 11 bases and the J gene end by 5 bases; junction bases not matched to a gene: 7. CDR1 is SGHTA, CDR2 FQGNSA, per germline. CDR3 nucleotide sequence: TGTGCCGCAAGCGGGGGGGCCGAAGATACGCAGTATTTT. This sequence encodes CAASGGAEDTQYF.

The V call is TRBV5-1, the J call TRBJ2-1; D unresolved. The CDR3 is 15 residues long. CDR1 and CDR2 from the germline V gene are SGHRS and YFSETQ. V lost 0 bases to trimming and J lost 8 bases, with 15 bases between them. The CDR3 nucleotides read TGCGCCAGCAGCTTGGGTTCCGGGTTTTTCCATGAGCAGTTCTTC. Translating it yields CASSLGSGFFHEQFF.

This chain connects TRBV7-2 to TRBJ2-1; D is ambiguous. Germline-derived CDR1 and CDR2 are SGHTA and FQGNSA. V was trimmed by 5 bases and J by 9 bases, leaving 17 bases between them. The CDR3 consists of 14 residues. Here the CDR3 DNA reads TGTGCCAGCAGCCCGAGCACCGCCCCCGGTGAGCAGTTCTTC. This gives the protein CASSPSTAPGEQFF.

V gene TRBV5-1 combines with J gene TRBJ2-1, with 9 bases lining up with TRBD1. The ends lost 4 bases at V and 7 bases at J; junction bases unmatched: 9. From germline, CDR1 is SGHRS and CDR2 YFSETQ. The CDR3 extends over 15 amino acids. The CDR3 coding sequence is TGCGCCAGCAGCAAGGGACAGGGCGGTTTGAATGAGCAGTTCTTC. Translating it yields CASSKGQGGLNEQFF.

CDR3 in amino acids: CAWRLSGADTEAFF. As DNA, the CDR3 is TGTGCCTGGAGGCTTAGTGGGGCCGACACTGAAGCTTTCTTT. V and J are TRBV30 and TRBJ1-1, with a possible D match to TRBD1 (5 bases). CDR1 GTSNPN and CDR2 SVGIG come from the germline V gene (reference sequence). There are 14 residues in the CDR3. Trimming removed 3 bases at V and 3 bases at J, with 14 bases between.

This chain connects TRBV6-5 to TRBJ2-2; D not certain. The germline V and J ends were trimmed by 2 bases and 3 bases, with 10 bases remaining between them. Germline CDR1 MNHEY, CDR2 SVGAGI. CDR3 length: 15 residues. The CDR3 coding sequence is TGTGCCAGCAGTTACATCCAGATATACACCGGGGAGCTGTTTTTT. It encodes CASSYIQIYTGELFF.

The V and J genes are TRBV14 and TRBJ2-2; D may be TRBD2 (6 bases). With 5 bases removed from V and 6 bases from J, the gap between germline ends came to 19 bases. The CDR3 has 16 residues. Germline CDR1 and CDR2: SGHDN and FVKESK. CDR3 nucleotide sequence: TGTGCCAGCAGCGTACGTCCTGGGGGGAGATCCGGGGAGCTGTTTTTT. Its translation: CASSVRPGGRSGELFF.

The chain links TRBV5-6 to TRBJ2-5, with 7 bases matching TRBD1. Trimming removed 4 bases from V and 0 bases from J; junction bases left unmatched: 3. Germline-derived CDR1 and CDR2 are SGHDT and YYEEEE. The CDR3 length is 14 residues. The CDR3, as DNA: TGTGCCAGCAGCGCGACAGGGAACCAAGAGACCCAGTACTTC. Translation gives CASSATGNQETQYF.

The chain recombines TRBV27 with TRBJ2-7; TRBD1 aligns across 8 bases. The CDR3 has 15 residues. CDR1 and CDR2 (germline): MNHEY, SMNVEV (reference sequence). The J segment lost 6 bases and the V segment lost 2 bases, leaving 9 bases of the junction unmatched. CDR3 DNA: TGTGCCAGCAGTTTAAACCCCACCGGACAGGGCGAGCAGTACTTC. Its translation: CASSLNPTGQGEQYF.